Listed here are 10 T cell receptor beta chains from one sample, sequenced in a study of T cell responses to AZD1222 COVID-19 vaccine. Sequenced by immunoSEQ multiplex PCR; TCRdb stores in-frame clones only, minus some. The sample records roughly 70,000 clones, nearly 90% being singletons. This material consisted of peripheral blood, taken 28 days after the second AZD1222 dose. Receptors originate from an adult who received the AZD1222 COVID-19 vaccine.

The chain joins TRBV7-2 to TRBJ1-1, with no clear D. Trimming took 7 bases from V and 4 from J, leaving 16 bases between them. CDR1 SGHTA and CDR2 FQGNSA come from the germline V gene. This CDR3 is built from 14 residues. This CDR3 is CASTHRPGGTEAFF. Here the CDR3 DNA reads TGTGCCAGCACCCACCGTCCGGGCGGCACTGAAGCTTTCTTT.

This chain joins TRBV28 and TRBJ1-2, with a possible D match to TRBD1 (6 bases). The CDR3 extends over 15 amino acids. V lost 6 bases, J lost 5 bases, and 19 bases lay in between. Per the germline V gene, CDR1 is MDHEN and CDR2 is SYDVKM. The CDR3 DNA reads TGTGCCAGCAGGGGGGGGCAGGGGACCCCTTATGGCTACACCTTC. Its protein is CASRGGQGTPYGYTF.

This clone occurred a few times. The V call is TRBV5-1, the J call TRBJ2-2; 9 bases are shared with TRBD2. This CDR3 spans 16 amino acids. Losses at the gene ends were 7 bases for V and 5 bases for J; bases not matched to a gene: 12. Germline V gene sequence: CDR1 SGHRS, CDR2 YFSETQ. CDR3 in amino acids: CASLSGSGGVTGELFF. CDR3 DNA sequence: TGCGCCAGCCTCTCTGGTAGCGGGGGTGTTACCGGGGAGCTGTTTTTT.

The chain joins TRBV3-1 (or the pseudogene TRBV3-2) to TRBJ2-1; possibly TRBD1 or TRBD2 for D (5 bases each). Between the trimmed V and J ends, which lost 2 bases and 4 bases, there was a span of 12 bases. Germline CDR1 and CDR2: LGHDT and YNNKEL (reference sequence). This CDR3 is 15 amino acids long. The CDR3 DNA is TGTGCCAGCAGCCAACCTTTGGGACCGTACAATGAGCAGTTCTTC. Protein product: CASSQPLGPYNEQFF.

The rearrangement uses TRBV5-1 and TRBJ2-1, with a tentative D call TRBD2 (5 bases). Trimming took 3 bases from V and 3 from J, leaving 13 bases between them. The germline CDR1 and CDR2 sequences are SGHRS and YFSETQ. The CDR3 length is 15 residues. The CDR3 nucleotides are TGCGCCAGCAGCTCGTCCGGGATGAACTACAATGAGCAGTTCTTC. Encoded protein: CASSSSGMNYNEQFF.

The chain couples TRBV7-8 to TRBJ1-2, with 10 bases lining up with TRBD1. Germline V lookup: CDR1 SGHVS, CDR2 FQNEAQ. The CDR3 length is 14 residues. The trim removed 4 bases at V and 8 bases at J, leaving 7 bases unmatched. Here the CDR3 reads CASSSRQGAEGYTF. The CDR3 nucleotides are TGTGCCAGCAGCTCCCGACAGGGGGCGGAGGGCTACACCTTC.

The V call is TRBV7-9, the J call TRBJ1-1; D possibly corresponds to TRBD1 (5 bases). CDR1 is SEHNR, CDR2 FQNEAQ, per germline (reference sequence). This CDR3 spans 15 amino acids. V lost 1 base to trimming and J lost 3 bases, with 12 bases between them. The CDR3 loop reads CASSLEHLGDTEAFF. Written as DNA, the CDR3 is TGTGCCAGCAGCTTAGAACACCTAGGGGACACTGAAGCTTTCTTT.

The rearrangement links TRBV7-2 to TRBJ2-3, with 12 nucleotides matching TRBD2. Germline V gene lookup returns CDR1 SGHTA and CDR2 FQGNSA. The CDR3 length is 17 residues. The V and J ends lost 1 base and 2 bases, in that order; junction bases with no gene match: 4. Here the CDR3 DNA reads TGTGCCAGCAGCTTAGGAGCTAGCGGGAGGGACACAGATACGCAGTATTTT. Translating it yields CASSLGASGRDTDTQYF.

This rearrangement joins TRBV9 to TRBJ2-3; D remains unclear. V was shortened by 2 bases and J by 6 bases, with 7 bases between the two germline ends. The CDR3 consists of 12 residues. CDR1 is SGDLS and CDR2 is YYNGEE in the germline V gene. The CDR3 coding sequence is TGTGCCAGCAGCGTGACGGTGGATACGCAGTATTTT. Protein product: CASSVTVDTQYF.

This chain's CDR3 is CASSVDGINEKLFF. CDR3 DNA: TGTGCCAGCAGCGTGGACGGGATTAATGAAAAACTGTTTTTT. This sequence joins TRBV11-3 and TRBJ1-4; the D is unclear. The CDR3 contains 14 residues. The V end was cut by 5 bases, the J end by 4 bases, with 11 bases between. CDR1 SGHNT and CDR2 YENEEA come from the germline V gene.